This TCR beta chain was obtained from a study of blood T cell repertoires in COVID-19. Study information: There were acute and convalescent COVID-19 samples, and they came from the United States, Italy and Spain. T cells, B-cell-depleted T cells, or PBMCs supplied cDNA or gDNA.

In the original processing: Amplification of reference gene primers was used by the study to estimate nucleated cell counts. Repertoires were generated with immunoSEQ multiplex PCR, while TCRdb's copy carries only in-frame clones and drops some. V and J calls and clone size follow that table, whereas D and trimming were derived from the DNA. The profile shows under 200,000 clones, around nine tenths of them singletons. Seattle's enrolled individuals joined amid active infection and were then monitored longitudinally. The CDR3 is made up of 11 amino acids. CDR1 is LGHDT, CDR2 YNNKEL, per germline (reference sequence). The V and J ends lost 6 bases and 6 bases respectively, with 6 bases between them.

What was sequenced was peripheral blood. The chain combines TRBV3-1 (or the pseudogene TRBV3-2) with TRBJ2-1; weak D call: TRBD1 (6 bases). The origin of this receptor is a man aged 60 to 75 with COVID-19, enrolled during active disease. CDR3 sequence reads: CASRQGNEQFF. For the CDR3, the DNA is TGTGCCAGCAGACAGGGCAATGAGCAGTTCTTC.